The clone carrying this T cell receptor beta chain was counted a single time. Its antigen is still unknown. As the sequencing template, cDNA was produced by extracting RNA and reverse transcribing it. Libraries were prepared by immunoSEQ multiplex PCR; TCRdb keeps only in-frame clonotypes and omits some of them. The sample yields fewer than 250,000 clones, about three fifths seen once. V was shortened by 0 bases and J by 10 bases, with 13 bases between the two germline ends. Germline V gives CDR1 SGHRS, CDR2 YFSETQ. CDR3 length: 13 amino acids. Collection of lesional scalp punch biopsies and peripheral blood was performed in alopecia areata patients. The data were obtained in a study of CD8+ T cells in alopecia areata. The overall study: Administration of oral tofacitinib to treated patients was at 5 to 10 mg twice daily. Tofacitinib ran 6 to 18 months, followed by 6 months off drug. Whole-study results and caveats: Normal skin contains resident alphabeta T cells, and these are also sequenced in scalp samples.

The gene calls are TRBV5-1 and TRBJ2-5; the D gene is possibly TRBD1 (5 bases). The sequences come from CD4+ T cells sorted from blood, collected at week 0. This sequence was found in a human donor with alopecia areata. CDR3: CASSLEGRESQYF. In DNA, the CDR3 is TGCGCCAGCAGCTTGGAGGGCAGGGAAAGCCAGTACTTC.